This T cell receptor (beta chain) was retrieved from a study of cytomegalovirus exposure and HLA in healthy donors. Whole-study results and caveats: As a later analysis showed, a missense DCLRE1C variant was linked to trimming of TCR beta V- and J-genes. In a later analysis, HLA-C alleles had the fewest associated TCRs, DRB1 alleles the most. Presence/absence analyses took donor sequencing depth as roughly uniform.

Germline CDR1 SGHRS, CDR2 YFSETQ. The CDR3 is made up of 14 amino acids. Trimming removed 4 bases from V and 6 bases from J, with 16 bases in between. Use of 60 Vbeta and 13 Jbeta primers characterized the PCR. Some clones are missing from TCRdb's copy, which holds only in-frame ones; the method was immunoSEQ multiplex PCR. Among about 94,000 clones listed, 74% were seen once. With respect to this clone: Its antigen is as yet unknown.

The sequence was collected from a man aged 25-45 years in good health and CMV-seropositive. The sample comprised PBMCs. The genes are TRBV5-1 and TRBJ1-1; perhaps TRBD1 as D (6 bases). The CDR3 coding sequence is TGCGCCAGCAGCATTGATGCGAAGGGGGCTGAAGCTTTCTTT. It yields the protein CASSIDAKGAEAFF. The full variable domain, completed using reference TRBV5-1 and TRBJ1-1, is KAGVTQTPRYLIKTRGQQVTLSCSPISGHRSVSWYQQTPGQGLQFLFEYFSETQRNKGNFPGRFSGRQFSNSRSEMNVSTLELGDSALYLCASSIDAKGAEAFFGQGTRLTVV.